These 2 T cell receptor beta chains were sequenced from one sample in a study of cytomegalovirus exposure and HLA in healthy donors. A multiplex PCR was run with 60 Vbeta primers and 13 Jbeta primers. The data were produced by immunoSEQ multiplex PCR, yet TCRdb's version contains in-frame clones alone and is incomplete. Found here are about 61,000 clones, around 87% of them singletons; the top ten hold about 1.5%. Material for sequencing was PBMCs. The receptors were gathered from a man between 18 and 35 years old in good health and CMV-seronegative.

Only one count was recorded for this clone. The V and J genes are TRBV5-1 and TRBJ1-5; D perhaps matches TRBD1 (6 bases). Trimming removed 2 bases at V and 4 bases at J, with 13 bases between. The CDR3 runs to 15 residues. Germline assignment: CDR1 SGHRS and CDR2 YFSETQ. The DNA for the CDR3 is TGCGCCAGCAGCTTAGAAGGACAGAAAAATCAGCCCCAGCATTTT. Protein: CASSLEGQKNQPQHF. The full variable domain, rest sourced from reference TRBV5-1 and TRBJ1-5, is KAGVTQTPRYLIKTRGQQVTLSCSPISGHRSVSWYQQTPGQGLQFLFEYFSETQRNKGNFPGRFSGRQFSNSRSEMNVSTLELGDSALYLCASSLEGQKNQPQHFGDGTRLSIL.

The chain recombines TRBV30 with TRBJ2-3, with D maybe TRBD1 (5 bases). CDR3 length equals 13 residues. Between the trimmed V and J ends, which lost 0 bases and 6 bases, there was a span of 10 bases. Germline V lookup: CDR1 GTSNPN, CDR2 SVGIG (reference sequence). The CDR3 here is CAWSVGASDTQYF. CDR3 nucleotide sequence: TGTGCCTGGAGTGTAGGGGCATCCGATACGCAGTATTTT.